Below, 25 T cell receptor beta chains from the same sample are listed, as sequenced in a study of CD8 T cells in Susac syndrome. It was with random hexamers that roughly 0.5 to 1 ug RNA was reverse transcribed. MiXCR, applied by TCRdb to the immunoSEQ multiplex PCR reads, yields one record per CDR3 protein. The sample has some 170,000 distinct CDR3 sequences, roughly 94% seen once. The sequencing sample was made of CD4+ T cells from PBMCs. The receptors derive from a human donor with Susac syndrome.

This chain uses TRBV9 with TRBJ2-1, with D perhaps TRBD1 (5 bases). There are 15 residues in the CDR3. V lost 0 bases to trimming and J lost 10 bases, with 17 bases between them. The germline V gene encodes CDR1 SGDLS and CDR2 YYNGEE. CDR3 DNA: TGTGCCAGCAGCGTAGTGGTTCAAGGCAAGGGGGAGCAGTTCTTC. Its protein product is CASSVVVQGKGEQFF.

V usage is TRBV20-1 and J usage is TRBJ1-2; 7 bases fit TRBD1. V lost 3 bases, J lost 8 bases, and 6 bases stayed unmatched. CDR1 DFQATT and CDR2 SNEGSKA come from the germline V gene (reference sequence). The CDR3 is made up of 12 amino acids. The CDR3 DNA sequence: TGCAGTGCTAGGACAGGGTTTGGGGGCTACACCTTC. Translating it yields CSARTGFGGYTF.

The rearrangement links TRBV7-9 to TRBJ2-5, with TRBD1 as a possible D gene (5 bases). Germline V CDR1 and CDR2: SEHNR, FQNEAQ (reference sequence). This CDR3 region has 14 residues. Trimming shortened V by 2 bases and J by 1 base, and 8 bases separated the two germline ends. The CDR3, as DNA: TGTGCCAGCAGCTTATCTCAGGGCCAAGAGACCCAGTACTTC. Encoded protein: CASSLSQGQETQYF.

V gene TRBV10-3 combines with J gene TRBJ1-1, with D unresolved. Germline values: CDR1 ENHRY, CDR2 SYGVKD. The CDR3 has 15 residues. V was cut by 0 bases and J by 5 bases, with 13 bases left in between. The CDR3 DNA reads as TGTGCCATCAGTGAGTCCCGGGAGGGTTGGACTGAAGCTTTCTTT. Its protein product is CAISESREGWTEAFF.

The chain carries TRBV7-2 and TRBJ2-1; no clear D gene. The germline CDR1 and CDR2 sequences are SGHTA and FQGNSA. The CDR3 is made up of 13 amino acids. V was cut by 1 base and J by 6 bases, with 7 bases left in between. The CDR3 here is CASSLELRNEQFF. The CDR3, as DNA: TGTGCCAGCAGCTTAGAGCTACGCAATGAGCAGTTCTTC.

The J gene is TRBJ1-1, the V gene TRBV14; maybe TRBD1 (6 bases). There are 17 residues in the CDR3. From germline, CDR1 is SGHDN and CDR2 FVKESK. The V end lost 4 bases, the J end lost 3 bases, and 21 bases lay between the germline ends. The CDR3 loop is CASSPTGYGVMDTEAFF. As DNA, the CDR3 is TGTGCCAGCAGCCCAACAGGGTACGGTGTGATGGACACTGAAGCTTTCTTT.

This clonotype came up once. The chain links TRBV6-2 or TRBV6-3 to TRBJ2-7; the match to TRBD2 covers 14 bases. Germline assignment: CDR1 MNHEY and CDR2 SVGEGT. The CDR3 has 16 amino acids. V shed 6 bases, J shed 2 bases, and the junction held 6 bases outside the gene matches. CDR3 region: CASRERLAGGPYEQYF. The CDR3 coding sequence is TGTGCCAGCAGGGAACGACTAGCGGGAGGGCCCTACGAGCAGTACTTC.

The CDR3 sequence is CASRVDRDYTDTQYF. The CDR3 bases are TGTGCCAGCAGAGTAGACAGGGATTACACAGATACGCAGTATTTT. The V gene is TRBV2, the J gene TRBJ2-3; 7 positions match TRBD1. This CDR3 has 15 amino acids. Germline V lookup: CDR1 SNHLY, CDR2 FYNNEI. The junction had 8 bases not matched to a gene; V was cut back by 6 bases and J by 2 bases.

The chain carries TRBV3-1 and TRBJ2-1; D perhaps matches TRBD2 (6 bases). V was trimmed by 7 bases and J by 10 bases, leaving 17 bases between them. The CDR3 is made up of 13 amino acids. Germline V lookup: CDR1 LGHDT, CDR2 YNNKEL (reference sequence). As DNA, the CDR3 is TGTGCCAGCACCCCTGGGGGTCTAGCGGAGCAGTTCTTC. Encoded protein: CASTPGGLAEQFF.

The chain combines TRBV28 with TRBJ2-5; D unresolved. The CDR3 is 16 amino acids. Germline CDR1 and CDR2: MDHEN and SYDVKM. V was trimmed by 1 base and J by 5 bases, leaving 17 bases between them. CDR3 DNA: TGTGCCAGCAGTTTATTCCGTGAGTTTGGCGAGGAGACCCAGTACTTC. Its protein product is CASSLFREFGEETQYF.

This clonotype is a singleton in its sample. The V and J genes are TRBV11-2 and TRBJ2-5, with a weak D call TRBD2 (5 bases). The CDR3 runs 14 residues. V was clipped by 5 bases and J by 1 base, with 11 bases between them. Germline CDR1 and CDR2: SGHAT and FQNNGV. CDR3 DNA: TGTGCCAGCAGCCCGACCGGGATCCAAGAGACCCAGTACTTC. Amino acids: CASSPTGIQETQYF.

The chain is built from TRBV18 and TRBJ2-3; D might be TRBD2 (5 bases). Trimming removed 6 bases from V and 1 base from J, with 11 bases in between. Looked up from germline, CDR1 is KGHSH and CDR2 is LQKENI. This CDR3 region has 14 residues. CDR3: CASSPLAGTDTQYF. The CDR3 DNA reads TGTGCCAGCTCCCCCCTAGCCGGCACAGATACGCAGTATTTT. The full variable domain, with the rest looked up from reference TRBV18 and TRBJ2-3, is NAGVMQNPRHLVRRRGQEARLRCSPMKGHSHVYWYRQLPEEGLKFMVYLQKENIIDESGMPKERFSAEFPKEGPSILRIQQVVRGDSAAYFCASSPLAGTDTQYFGPGTRLTVL.

The chain carries TRBV19 and TRBJ1-2, with 10 bases fitting TRBD1. The CDR3 is 14 residues long. Germline V lookup: CDR1 LNHDA, CDR2 SQIVND (reference sequence). With V trimmed by 4 bases and J by 3 bases, 2 bases remained unmatched. The CDR3: CASSTGQGDYGYTF. CDR3 DNA: TGTGCCAGTAGTACCGGACAGGGGGACTATGGCTACACCTTC. Full variable domain (outside the CDR3, taken from reference TRBV19 and TRBJ1-2): DGGITQSPKYLFRKEGQNVTLSCEQNLNHDAMYWYRQDPGQGLRLIYYSQIVNDFQKGDIAEGYSVSREKKESFPLTVTSAQKNPTAFYLCASSTGQGDYGYTFGSGTRLTVV.

The V gene is TRBV19, the J gene TRBJ1-6; maybe TRBD1 (5 bases). V was shortened by 4 bases and J by 10 bases, with 17 bases between the two germline ends. This CDR3 has 15 amino acids. The V gene's germline CDR1 is LNHDA and CDR2 SQIVND (reference sequence). The CDR3 bases are TGTGCCAGTAGTACAGCGACAGAGAGTGGATCACCCCTCCACTTT. Its protein product is CASSTATESGSPLHF.

The J gene is TRBJ1-1, the V gene TRBV6-2 or TRBV6-3, with unresolved D. The CDR3 loop spans 12 amino acids. Germline-derived CDR1 and CDR2 are MNHEY and SVGEGT. Between the trimmed V and J ends, which lost 2 bases and 3 bases, there was a span of 4 bases. Written as DNA, the CDR3 is TGTGCCAGCAGTTACGTCGACACTGAAGCTTTCTTT. This gives the protein CASSYVDTEAFF.

The genes are TRBV12-3 or TRBV12-4 and TRBJ1-1; the match to TRBD1 covers 9 bases. CDR3 length equals 15 residues. The V and J ends lost 5 bases and 11 bases, in that order; junction bases with no gene match: 15. The CDR3 loop reads CASSGTGLGVVIAFF. In DNA form, the CDR3 reads TGTGCCAGCAGTGGGACAGGGCTGGGGGTGGTGATTGCTTTCTTT.

The chain uses TRBV5-1 and TRBJ1-2; 7 bases fit TRBD1. Germline V gene lookup returns CDR1 SGHRS and CDR2 YFSETQ. The CDR3 is 15 amino acids. The V gene end was trimmed by 4 bases and the J gene end by 4 bases; junction bases not matched to a gene: 10. The CDR3 loop reads CASSRTRDSAYGYTF. Here the CDR3 DNA reads TGCGCCAGCAGCCGAACCCGGGACAGCGCCTATGGCTACACCTTC.

The J gene is TRBJ2-2, the V gene TRBV6-2 or TRBV6-3, with D perhaps matching TRBD1 (6 bases). CDR3 length: 16 amino acids. Germline V lookup: CDR1 MNHEY, CDR2 SVGEGT. V lost 2 bases, J lost 0 bases, and 10 bases lay in between. As DNA, the CDR3 is TGTGCCAGCAGTTACCCGGCAGGGGCGAACACCGGGGAGCTGTTTTTT. It translates to CASSYPAGANTGELFF.

The rearrangement links TRBV7-2 to TRBJ2-7; 11 positions agree with TRBD2. This CDR3 is built from 15 residues. Germline V gene lookup returns CDR1 SGHTA and CDR2 FQGNSA. Trimming removed 2 bases from V and 7 bases from J; junction bases left unmatched: 7. The CDR3 sequence: CASSLTSGRLGEQYF. As DNA, the CDR3 is TGTGCCAGCAGCTTAACTAGCGGGAGATTGGGAGAGCAGTACTTC.

The rearrangement joins TRBV3-1 to TRBJ2-1; 10 nucleotides match TRBD2. V was clipped by 0 bases and J by 0 bases; unmatched bases: 8. The CDR3 has 19 amino acids. The germline CDR1 and CDR2 sequences are LGHDT and YNNKEL (reference sequence). The CDR3 DNA reads TGTGCCAGCAGCCAAGAACGGTCTAGCGGGGGCACCTCCTACAATGAGCAGTTCTTC. Residues: CASSQERSSGGTSYNEQFF.

The count of this clonotype is one. The gene calls are TRBV5-4 and TRBJ2-7, with 13 bases lining up with TRBD2. V gave up 4 bases and J gave up 7 bases; unmatched junction bases: 11. CDR3 length: 16 amino acids. The germline CDR1 and CDR2 sequences are SGHNT and YYREEE (reference sequence). This CDR3 reads CASSVPGTSGIWEQYF. CDR3 bases: TGTGCCAGCAGCGTCCCCGGGACTAGCGGGATATGGGAGCAGTACTTC.

The chain joins TRBV6-5 to TRBJ1-2; D is unresolved. Germline CDR1 reads MNHEY; CDR2 reads SVGAGI. The V and J ends lost 2 bases and 4 bases respectively, with 8 bases between them. CDR3 length equals 13 residues. The CDR3 is CASSYGQLYGYTF. The CDR3 bases are TGTGCCAGCAGTTACGGGCAGCTCTATGGCTACACCTTC.

Worth noting for this clonotype: The junction does not match germline at one end; this may be a read error. CDR3 protein: CIVRDSQIGSPLHF. CDR3 nucleotide sequence: TGCATCGTTCGGGACTCCCAAATCGGTTCACCCCTCCACTTT. V gene TRBV29-1 combines with J gene TRBJ1-6, with a tentative D call TRBD1 (5 bases). Germline CDR1 is SQVTM and CDR2 is ANQGSEA. The CDR3 consists of 14 residues.

The chain recombines TRBV30 with TRBJ1-2; a possible D gene is TRBD1 (5 bases). The ends were cut back, 3 bases at V and 6 bases at J, with 14 bases in the middle. CDR3 size: 13 residues. The germline V gene has CDR1 GTSNPN and CDR2 SVGIG (reference sequence). This chain's CDR3 is CAWSKGTMDGYTF. CDR3 nucleotides: TGTGCCTGGAGCAAGGGGACGATGGATGGCTACACCTTC.

The chain is built from TRBV20-1 and TRBJ2-1; the match to TRBD1 covers 9 bases. The germline CDR1 and CDR2 sequences are DFQATT and SNEGSKA (reference sequence). V lost 2 bases, J lost 4 bases, and 3 bases stayed unmatched. The CDR3 is 14 amino acids. The CDR3 DNA reads as TGCAGTGCTAGACGGACAGGGGTTTACAATGAGCAGTTCTTC. This gives the protein CSARRTGVYNEQFF.